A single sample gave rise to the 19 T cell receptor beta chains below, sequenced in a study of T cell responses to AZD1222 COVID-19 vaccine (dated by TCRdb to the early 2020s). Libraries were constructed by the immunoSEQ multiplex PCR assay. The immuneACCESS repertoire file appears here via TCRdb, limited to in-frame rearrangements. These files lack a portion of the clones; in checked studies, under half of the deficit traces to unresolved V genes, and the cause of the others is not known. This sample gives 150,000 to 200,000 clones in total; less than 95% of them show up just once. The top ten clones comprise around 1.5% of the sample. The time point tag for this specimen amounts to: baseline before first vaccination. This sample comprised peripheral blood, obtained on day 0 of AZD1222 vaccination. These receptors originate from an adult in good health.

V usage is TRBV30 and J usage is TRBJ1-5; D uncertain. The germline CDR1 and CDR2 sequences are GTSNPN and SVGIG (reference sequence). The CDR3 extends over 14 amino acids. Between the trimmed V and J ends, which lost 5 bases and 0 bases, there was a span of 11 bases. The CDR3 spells CAWASGFSNQPQHF. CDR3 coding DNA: TGTGCCTGGGCCTCAGGCTTTAGCAATCAGCCCCAGCATTTT.

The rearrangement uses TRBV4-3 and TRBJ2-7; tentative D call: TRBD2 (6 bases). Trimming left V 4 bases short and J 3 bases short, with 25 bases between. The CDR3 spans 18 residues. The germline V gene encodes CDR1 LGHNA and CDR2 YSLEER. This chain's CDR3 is CASSPDMVGGRGDYEQYF. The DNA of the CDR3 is TGCGCCAGCAGCCCTGACATGGTCGGGGGTCGGGGAGACTACGAGCAGTACTTC.

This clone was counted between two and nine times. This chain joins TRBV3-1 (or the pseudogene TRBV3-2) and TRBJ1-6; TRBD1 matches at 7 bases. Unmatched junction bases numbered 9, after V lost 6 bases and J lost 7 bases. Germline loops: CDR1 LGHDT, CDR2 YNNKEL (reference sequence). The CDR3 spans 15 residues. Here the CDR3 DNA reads TGTGCCAGCAGTCTCGGACAGGCAAACAATTCACCCCTCCACTTT. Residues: CASSLGQANNSPLHF.

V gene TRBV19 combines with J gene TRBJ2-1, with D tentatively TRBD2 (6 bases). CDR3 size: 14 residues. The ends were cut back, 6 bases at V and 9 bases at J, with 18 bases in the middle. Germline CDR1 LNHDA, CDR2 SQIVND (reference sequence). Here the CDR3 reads CASSHRETSFEQFF. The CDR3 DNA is TGTGCCAGTAGCCACCGGGAGACTAGTTTTGAGCAGTTCTTC.

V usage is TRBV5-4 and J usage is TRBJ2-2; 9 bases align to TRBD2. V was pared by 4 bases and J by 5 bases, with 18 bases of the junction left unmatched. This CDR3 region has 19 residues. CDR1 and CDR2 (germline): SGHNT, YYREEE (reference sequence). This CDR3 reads CASSPTAGGPPMLTGELFF. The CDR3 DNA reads TGTGCCAGCAGCCCAACAGCGGGGGGCCCTCCTATGCTTACCGGGGAGCTGTTTTTT.

CDR3 in amino acids: CASSSGRVDEQYF. The CDR3 DNA reads as TGTGCCAGCAGCTCCGGACGGGTCGACGAGCAGTACTTC. J is TRBJ2-7 and V is TRBV7-9; D not resolved. CDR3 length: 13 amino acids. V lost 4 bases and J 5 bases, leaving 12 bases between the germline ends. Germline V CDR1 and CDR2: SEHNR, FQNEAQ (reference sequence).

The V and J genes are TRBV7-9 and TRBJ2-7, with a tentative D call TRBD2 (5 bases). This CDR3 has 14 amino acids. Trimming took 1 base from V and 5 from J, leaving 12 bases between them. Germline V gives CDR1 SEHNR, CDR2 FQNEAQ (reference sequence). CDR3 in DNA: TGTGCCAGCAGCTTAGACAATGCGAGGGACGAGCAGTACTTC. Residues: CASSLDNARDEQYF.

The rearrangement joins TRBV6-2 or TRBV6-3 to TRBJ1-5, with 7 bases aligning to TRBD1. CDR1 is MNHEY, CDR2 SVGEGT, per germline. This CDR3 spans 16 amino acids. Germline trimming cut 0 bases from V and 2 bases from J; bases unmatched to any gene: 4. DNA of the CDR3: TGTGCCAGCAGTTACTCAGACAGGGCGGGCAATCAGCCCCAGCATTTT. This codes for CASSYSDRAGNQPQHF.

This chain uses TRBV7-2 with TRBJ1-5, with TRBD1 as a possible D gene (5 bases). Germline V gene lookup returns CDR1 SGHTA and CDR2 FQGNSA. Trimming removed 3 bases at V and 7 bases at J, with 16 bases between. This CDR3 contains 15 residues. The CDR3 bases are TGTGCCAGCAGCTTCAATGCGGGGGGGGAACAGCCCCAGCATTTT. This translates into CASSFNAGGEQPQHF.

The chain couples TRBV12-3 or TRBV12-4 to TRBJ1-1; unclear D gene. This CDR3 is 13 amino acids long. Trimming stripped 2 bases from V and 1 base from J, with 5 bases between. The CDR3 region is CASSLLENTEAFF. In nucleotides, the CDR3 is TGTGCCAGCAGTTTACTGGAGAACACTGAAGCTTTCTTT.

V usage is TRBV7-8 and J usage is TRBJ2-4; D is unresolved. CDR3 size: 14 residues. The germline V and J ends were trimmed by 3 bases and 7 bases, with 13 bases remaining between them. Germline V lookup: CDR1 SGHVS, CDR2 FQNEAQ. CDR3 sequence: CASSFEKTWNIQYF. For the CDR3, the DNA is TGTGCCAGCAGCTTTGAGAAAACCTGGAACATTCAGTACTTC.

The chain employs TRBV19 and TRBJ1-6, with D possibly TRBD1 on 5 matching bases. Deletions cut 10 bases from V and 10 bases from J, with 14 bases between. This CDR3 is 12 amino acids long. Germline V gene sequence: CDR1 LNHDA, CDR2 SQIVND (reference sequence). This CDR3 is CATGAGLSPLHF. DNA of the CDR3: TGTGCCACCGGAGCAGGGTTATCACCCCTCCACTTT.

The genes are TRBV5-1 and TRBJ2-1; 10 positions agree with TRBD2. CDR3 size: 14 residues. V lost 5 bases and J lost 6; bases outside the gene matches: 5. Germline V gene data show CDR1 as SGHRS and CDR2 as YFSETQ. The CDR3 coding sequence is TGCGCCAGCAGATGGACTAGCGGACCCAATGAGCAGTTCTTC. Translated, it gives CASRWTSGPNEQFF. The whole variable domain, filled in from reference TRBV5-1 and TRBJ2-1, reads KAGVTQTPRYLIKTRGQQVTLSCSPISGHRSVSWYQQTPGQGLQFLFEYFSETQRNKGNFPGRFSGRQFSNSRSEMNVSTLELGDSALYLCASRWTSGPNEQFFGPGTRLTVL.

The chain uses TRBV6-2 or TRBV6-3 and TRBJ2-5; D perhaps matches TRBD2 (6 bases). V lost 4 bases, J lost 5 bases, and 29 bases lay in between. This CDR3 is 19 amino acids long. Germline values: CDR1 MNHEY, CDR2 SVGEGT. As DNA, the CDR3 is TGTGCCAGCAGTTCCACTGTCCGGGGGTATGGTCGAGGGGTGGAGACCCAGTACTTC. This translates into CASSSTVRGYGRGVETQYF.

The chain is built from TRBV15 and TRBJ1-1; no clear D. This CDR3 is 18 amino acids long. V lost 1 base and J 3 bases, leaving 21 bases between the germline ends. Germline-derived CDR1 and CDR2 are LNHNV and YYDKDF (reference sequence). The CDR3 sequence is CATSRGPVDTGVDTEAFF. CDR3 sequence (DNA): TGTGCCACCAGCAGAGGTCCAGTCGACACCGGTGTGGACACTGAAGCTTTCTTT.

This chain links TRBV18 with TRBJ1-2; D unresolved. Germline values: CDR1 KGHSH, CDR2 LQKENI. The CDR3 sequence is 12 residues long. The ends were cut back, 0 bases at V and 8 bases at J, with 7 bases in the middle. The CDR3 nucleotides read TGTGCCAGCTCACCACCGACGGGGGGCTACACCTTC. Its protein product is CASSPPTGGYTF.

The DNA for the CDR3 is TGTGCCAGCAGCGCATCAGGGGAAGAGCAGTACTTC. This sequence encodes CASSASGEEQYF. The V gene is TRBV4-2, the J gene TRBJ2-7; D perhaps matches TRBD1 (6 bases). The CDR3 extends over 12 amino acids. Trimming took 5 bases from V and 7 from J, leaving 12 bases between them. Germline CDR1 is LGHNA and CDR2 is YNFKEQ.

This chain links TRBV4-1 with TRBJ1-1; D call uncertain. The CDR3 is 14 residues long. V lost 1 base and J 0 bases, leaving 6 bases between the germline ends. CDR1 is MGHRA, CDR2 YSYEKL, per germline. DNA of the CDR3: TGCGCCAGCAGCCAAGTTTCGGTGAACACTGAAGCTTTCTTT. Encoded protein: CASSQVSVNTEAFF.

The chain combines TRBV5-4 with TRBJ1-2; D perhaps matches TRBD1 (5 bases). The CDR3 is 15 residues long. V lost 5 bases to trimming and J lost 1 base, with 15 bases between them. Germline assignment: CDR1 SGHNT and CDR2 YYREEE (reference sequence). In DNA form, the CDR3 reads TGTGCCAGCAGTACCGGGACGGACCTTAACTATGGCTACACCTTC. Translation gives CASSTGTDLNYGYTF. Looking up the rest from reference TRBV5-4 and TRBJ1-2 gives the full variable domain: ETGVTQSPTHLIKTRGQQVTLRCSSQSGHNTVSWYQQALGQGPQFIFQYYREEENGRGNFPPRFSGLQFPNYSSELNVNALELDDSALYLCASSTGTDLNYGYTFGSGTRLTVV.